The source of this T cell receptor (beta chain) is a study of blood T cell repertoires in COVID-19. Study information: PBMCs, B-cell-depleted T cells, or T cells provided the cDNA or gDNA that made up the material.

CDR1 and CDR2 from the germline V gene are SGHRS and YFSETQ. This CDR3 comprises 14 residues. J gave up 5 bases and V 3 bases, and 3 bases lay outside the gene matches. As originally analysed: Reference gene primer amplification gave estimated nucleated cell counts. Sequencing was performed with immunoSEQ multiplex PCR; in TCRdb, only in-frame clones are kept and a portion is missing. V, J and clone size were drawn from that table, and D and trimming were deduced from the DNA. The top ten hold roughly 2.1% of the sample, which has around 300,000 clones, about nine tenths seen once. Material: peripheral blood. The sequence derives from a middle-aged man with acute or convalescent COVID-19. The chain employs TRBV5-1 and TRBJ1-2; 11 nucleotides line up with TRBD1. CDR3 region: CASSWGTGGYGYTF. The CDR3 nucleotides read TGCGCCAGCAGCTGGGGGACAGGGGGTTATGGCTACACCTTC.